One TCR beta chain is described in this entry. The antigen remains unidentified. This sample is part of a study of OX40 agonist ivuxolimab in advanced cancers. Study background: Partial responses were achieved by three patients: one hepatocellular carcinoma, two cutaneous melanoma. General study points: People who partly responded at 0.1-3.0 mg/kg had some of the least clonal expansion seen. Dose levels from 0.1 to 3.0 mg/kg saw CD4+ and CD8+ blood T cells expand clonally by week 6.

Collection of blood occurred at baseline, at cycle 4 day 1, and at cycle 7 day 1. Germline V gives CDR1 SGHTA, CDR2 FQGNSA. There are 15 residues in the CDR3. With 1 base removed from V and 6 bases from J, the gap between germline ends came to 12 bases. The method was immunoSEQ multiplex PCR; TCRdb's version includes in-frame clones alone and lacks a portion of them. The sample holds about 73,000 clones, 90% to 95% seen once. The origin of this receptor is an adult with an advanced solid tumor such as melanoma, head and neck, liver or kidney cancer. Here the sequenced sample was CD4+ or CD8+ T cells sorted from blood, taken in a trial of the OX40 agonist ivuxolimab. This rearrangement joins TRBV7-2 to TRBJ2-2; D uncertain. The DNA for the CDR3 is TGTGCCAGCAGCTTAGAGCCCGCGGTAGCCGGGGAGCTGTTTTTT. As protein: CASSLEPAVAGELFF.